Presented here are 6 T cell receptor beta chains from one specimen sequenced in a study of T cell repertoires in cytomegalovirus infection. Which antigens these TCRs recognize remains unknown. TCRdb itself ran the reads through MiXCR, one entry per CDR3 protein. Among 370,000 or so distinct CDR3 sequences, approximately 30% were seen once, and the ten largest hold roughly 12%. The specimen was cultured PBMCs, collected from culture after CMV antigen stimulation. The receptors were gathered from a human donor in good health (CMV status not recorded). Some clones in this sample may be carry-over from other donors' samples.

This clonotype occurred a few times. V usage is TRBV20-1 and J usage is TRBJ2-5; 7 bases line up with TRBD2. Germline CDR1 and CDR2: DFQATT and SNEGSKA (reference sequence). The CDR3 length is 13 residues. Germline trimming cut 7 bases from V and 7 bases from J; bases unmatched to any gene: 12. The CDR3, as DNA: TGCAGTGTAGGGGAGGGGACGAGTCGGACCCAGTACTTC. Translating it yields CSVGEGTSRTQYF.

This clonotype appeared once. This chain links TRBV7-2 with TRBJ2-5; TRBD2 aligns across 9 bases. This CDR3 is 16 amino acids long. V dropped 3 bases and J dropped 2; count of bases not matched to a gene: 7. Germline V gene sequence: CDR1 SGHTA, CDR2 FQGNSA. The CDR3 is CASSFGVAGAQETQYF. DNA of the CDR3: TGTGCCAGCAGCTTCGGAGTAGCGGGGGCTCAAGAGACCCAGTACTTC.

The chain carries TRBV20-1 and TRBJ2-1, with D unresolved. Germline V gene sequence: CDR1 DFQATT, CDR2 SNEGSKA (reference sequence). This CDR3 region has 13 residues. V was trimmed by 1 base and J by 13 bases, leaving 17 bases between them. The CDR3 DNA sequence: TGCAGTGCTAGAGTTGGGTCCTCCCTGGAACAGTTCTTC. The encoded protein is CSARVGSSLEQFF.

The chain joins TRBV28 to TRBJ1-5, with TRBD1 matching over 7 bases. The CDR3 spans 13 residues. The V and J ends lost 5 bases and 4 bases, in that order; junction bases with no gene match: 2. Germline V gene lookup returns CDR1 MDHEN and CDR2 SYDVKM. CDR3: CASSHRGNQPQHF. The CDR3 bases are TGTGCCAGCAGTCACAGGGGTAATCAGCCCCAGCATTTT.

This clonotype has just a few counts. The chain links TRBV10-1 to TRBJ2-7; no reliable D call. CDR1 WNHNN and CDR2 SYGVQD come from the germline V gene (reference sequence). The CDR3 runs 14 residues. Trimming took off 4 bases at V and 4 bases at J, with 14 bases between the two ends. CDR3 protein: CASSAESSPYEQYV. The CDR3 DNA reads as TGCGCCAGCAGTGCCGAAAGCAGTCCGTACGAGCAGTACGTC.

The chain uses TRBV5-8 and TRBJ2-1, with 15 bases fitting TRBD2. V dropped 2 bases and J dropped 9; count of bases not matched to a gene: 9. The CDR3 spans 17 residues. Looked up from germline, CDR1 is SGHTS and CDR2 is YDEGEE. CDR3 nucleotides: TGTGCCAGCAGCTTCCAACCCGCGGGACTAGCGGGAGGTGAGCAGTTCTTC. This gives the protein CASSFQPAGLAGGEQFF.